Sequencing of this T cell receptor beta chain was carried out in a study of blood T cells in healthy people across ages. The germline CDR1 and CDR2 sequences are LGHDT and YNNKEL (reference sequence). The CDR3 covers 16 residues. The V gene end was trimmed by 5 bases and the J gene end by 7 bases; junction bases not matched to a gene: 11. The second PCR ran about 6 to 12 cycles with a sample-barcoded 5' primer and J-beta primers. TCRdb recomputed calls from the 5' RACE reads with MiXCR, one row per CDR3 protein. The table has over 1,300,000 distinct CDR3 sequences, approximately 63% seen once. Study findings and constraints: Unsorted PBMCs ruled out conclusive naive versus antigen-experienced comparison. No one knew whether donors had CMV, which possibly confounded expanded clonotype changes. Naive CD4+ cells and diversity were both higher in long-lived donors than in aged donors.

This clonotype appeared once. Its matching antigen is unknown. In each sample, at least 6.5 million PBMCs were isolated. J is TRBJ2-1 and V is TRBV3-1; 10 nucleotides agree with TRBD2. This receptor was obtained from a young man in good health. The sample consisted of blood. This chain's CDR3 is CASSNLAGVVLNEQFF. The CDR3 nucleotides are TGTGCCAGCAGCAATCTAGCGGGAGTTGTCTTGAATGAGCAGTTCTTC.